This TCR beta chain was sequenced during a study of shared clonotypes between healthy human individuals. Background on the study: Each donor had three CD4 naive, three CD4 memory, two CD8 naive and one CD8 memory plate.

For this clone: What it recognizes is unknown.

The CDR3 is 14 amino acids. CDR1 and CDR2 (germline): WSHSY, SAAADI. V lost 7 bases and J 4 bases, leaving 16 bases between the germline ends. CD45RO-negative CD8 cells positively selected for CCR7 made up the naive population, which excluded terminally differentiated effector memory CD45RA+ cells. Study donors comprised healthy, HIV-negative adults devoid of recent acute infection or vaccination. The authors ran the assay at deep level. Only in-frame clones appear in the TCRdb table, and some are missing; sequencing was by immunoSEQ multiplex PCR. Here the sample spans hundreds of thousands of clones, about 90% being singletons. Study-level results: Memory subsets had estimated richness that was generally smaller than that of naive subsets.

The chain joins TRBV10-2 to TRBJ1-1; D gene uncertain. Sequencing was carried out using naive CD8+ T cells sorted from blood. This receptor was obtained from a man aged 25 to 40 in good health. In nucleotides, the CDR3 is TGCGCCAGCATAAGCTGGACCTCGAGCACTGAAGCTTTCTTT. Translating it yields CASISWTSSTEAFF.